This is a list of T cell receptor beta chains from one sample in a study of beta chain features in type 1 diabetes. Libraries were prepared by immunoSEQ multiplex PCR; TCRdb keeps only in-frame clonotypes and omits some of them. Seen here are around 690,000 clones, around 12% observed once, and the top ten hold around 0.12%. The sample taken for sequencing was naive CD4+ T cells from blood. All receptors derive from a man aged 25-45 years with type 1 diabetes. Each CDR3 is given with its conserved first and last residue. Fields, in order: CDR3 length, clone size, D gene, V gene, J gene, CDR3 protein, CDR3 DNA. The D gene is left open where the match is weak. A row's size may be missing; if present it is once, few, many or a size class.

15	many	.	TRBV2	TRBJ1-4	CASLFSGTNNEKLFF	TGTGCCAGCCTATTTTCCGGGACGAATAATGAAAAACTGTTTTTT
15	few	.	TRBV2	TRBJ2-7	CASSAGQPGGYEQYF	TGTGCCAGCAGTGCTGGACAGCCGGGCGGCTACGAGCAGTACTTC
13	.	.	TRBV4-3	TRBJ1-2	CASSQDWNYGYTF	TGCGCCAGCAGTCAAGACTGGAACTATGGCTACACCTTC
10	.	.	TRBV6-5	TRBJ2-2	CASDSGELFF	TGTGCCAGCGACTCAGGGGAGCTGTTTTTT
15	.	.	TRBV7-9	TRBJ2-2	CASSLVRRETGELFF	TGTGCCAGCAGCTTAGTCAGGAGGGAGACCGGGGAGCTGTTTTTT
12	.	TRBD1	TRBV5-4	TRBJ1-2	CASSRDSYGYTF	TGTGCCAGCAGCCGGGACAGCTATGGCTACACCTTC
16	few	TRBD1	TRBV7-2	TRBJ1-4	CASSLATQGANEKLFF	TGTGCCAGCAGCTTAGCAACACAGGGGGCAAATGAAAAACTGTTTTTT
16	few	.	TRBV4-3	TRBJ2-2	CASSQGFGANTGELFF	TGCGCCAGCAGCCAGGGCTTTGGTGCGAACACCGGGGAGCTGTTTTTT
15	few	.	TRBV7-9	TRBJ2-7	CASLDTTGISYEQYF	TGTGCCAGCTTGGACACAACAGGGATTTCCTACGAGCAGTACTTC
13	few	.	TRBV16	TRBJ1-4	CASSQSRDEKLFF	TGTGCCAGCAGCCAATCTCGTGATGAAAAACTGTTTTTT
11	few	.	TRBV28	TRBJ2-7	CASSLYREQYF	TGTGCCAGCAGTTTATATAGGGAACAGTACTTC
16	.	TRBD2	TRBV27	TRBJ2-6	CASSFSGGAGANVLTF	TGTGCCAGCAGTTTTTCCGGGGGGGCTGGGGCCAACGTCCTGACTTTC
14	.	TRBD2	TRBV19	TRBJ2-7	CASRGTSGALPQYF	TGTGCCAGTAGAGGGACTAGCGGGGCCCTCCCGCAGTACTTC
18	.	TRBD1	TRBV19	TRBJ2-7	CASSIVRDRVTSSYEQYF	TGTGCCAGTAGTATAGTTAGGGACAGAGTCACAAGCTCCTACGAGCAGTACTTC
11	few	.	TRBV6-5	TRBJ2-7	CASSYLSSLYF	TGTGCCAGCAGTTACCTATCGAGTTTGTACTTC
13	.	.	TRBV7-2	TRBJ1-2	CASSLGRHYGYTF	TGTGCCAGCAGCTTAGGACGCCACTATGGCTACACCTTC
15	.	TRBD2	TRBV7-9	TRBJ2-5	CASSSRLAGEETQYF	TGTGCCAGCAGCTCGAGACTAGCGGGGGAAGAGACCCAGTACTTC
12	.	.	TRBV7-2	TRBJ2-1	CASSLSYNEQFF	TGTGCCAGCAGCTTGAGCTACAATGAGCAGTTCTTC
15	few	.	TRBV9	TRBJ2-7	CASSRTGLTGPEQYF	TGTGCCAGCAGCCGGACGGGACTCACGGGGCCTGAGCAGTACTTC
19	.	TRBD2	TRBV29-1	TRBJ2-2	CSVDLDGASGGASTGELFF	TGCAGCGTTGATCTTGACGGGGCTAGCGGGGGGGCGAGCACCGGGGAGCTGTTTTTT
17	.	TRBD1	TRBV10-1	TRBJ2-1	CASSDVRADRAYNEQFF	TGCGCCAGCAGTGATGTTCGAGCGGACAGGGCCTACAATGAGCAGTTCTTC
15	.	.	TRBV13	TRBJ1-1	CASNRIQTRNTEAFF	TGTGCCAGCAACCGAATTCAAACAAGGAACACTGAAGCTTTCTTT
15	.	.	TRBV4-2	TRBJ1-5	CASSQDRQGWGPQHF	TGTGCCAGCAGCCAAGATAGGCAGGGGTGGGGGCCCCAGCATTTT
16	few	TRBD1	TRBV30	TRBJ1-4	CASPHVGQTTNEKLFF	TGTGCCTCCCCCCACGTGGGACAGACAACTAATGAAAAACTGTTTTTT
19	.	TRBD1	TRBV7-3	TRBJ2-6	CASSSHSGTASSGANVLTF	TGTGCCAGCAGCTCTCACTCCGGGACAGCAAGCTCTGGGGCCAACGTCCTGACTTTC
14	.	.	TRBV4-3	TRBJ2-2	CASSQAPLTGELFF	TGCGCCAGCAGCCAAGCTCCTTTAACCGGGGAGCTGTTTTTT
16	.	.	TRBV2	TRBJ1-1	CASSEAWPGENTEAFF	TGTGCCAGCAGTGAAGCGTGGCCAGGAGAGAACACTGAAGCTTTCTTT
15	.	.	TRBV6-5	TRBJ2-3	CASRRTGTVTDTQYF	TGTGCCAGCAGGCGGACCGGGACTGTCACAGATACGCAGTATTTT
14	.	TRBD1	TRBV5-4	TRBJ1-1	CASSPRDRGSEAFF	TGTGCCAGCAGCCCCCGGGACAGGGGTTCTGAAGCTTTCTTT
12	few	TRBD1	TRBV5-1	TRBJ1-1	CASSSRQGRAFF	TGCGCCAGCAGCTCGAGACAGGGGCGAGCTTTCTTT
15	.	.	TRBV27	TRBJ2-5	CASSSLPSITETQYF	TGTGCCAGCAGTTCCCTCCCTAGTATCACAGAGACCCAGTACTTC
16	few	TRBD1	TRBV19	TRBJ2-3	CASRPGQGSSTDTQYF	TGTGCCAGTAGACCGGGACAGGGGTCTTCCACAGATACGCAGTATTTT
17	few	.	TRBV5-1	TRBJ2-2	CASSFGGAGFSTGELFF	TGCGCCAGCAGCTTTGGGGGCGCCGGTTTCTCGACCGGGGAGCTGTTTTTT
8	.	.	TRBV29-1	TRBJ2-7	CLDCEQYF	TGCCTAGATTGCGAGCAGTACTTC
16	.	.	TRBV7-9	TRBJ2-3	CASSLGTKTITDTQYF	TGTGCCAGCAGCTTGGGGACAAAGACTATCACAGATACGCAGTATTTT
11	few	.	TRBV30	TRBJ1-6	CAWSVSGHLHF	TGTGCCTGGAGTGTATCGGGGCACCTCCACTTT
17	.	.	TRBV30	TRBJ2-5	CAWRASAVKILEETQYF	TGTGCCTGGAGGGCCTCGGCCGTGAAAATCCTCGAGGAGACCCAGTACTTC
15	few	.	TRBV11-2	TRBJ1-5	CASSLFVQGLWPQHF	TGTGCCAGCAGCTTATTTGTGCAGGGGCTATGGCCCCAGCATTTT
15	.	TRBD1	TRBV2	TRBJ1-6	CASSSLRQGTTPLHF	TGTGCCAGCAGCTCACTTAGACAGGGAACTACACCCCTCCACTTT
13	.	.	TRBV2	TRBJ1-2	CASSEISNYGYTF	TGTGCCAGCAGTGAGATTTCTAACTATGGCTACACCTTC
14	few	.	TRBV9	TRBJ1-2	CASSGRDGYYGYTF	TGTGCCAGCAGCGGCCGGGACGGGTACTATGGCTACACCTTC
15	.	.	TRBV10-3	TRBJ1-5	CAISESTGLNQPQHF	TGTGCCATCAGTGAGTCAACGGGCCTCAATCAGCCCCAGCATTTT
18	few	.	TRBV9	TRBJ2-5	CASSAMILAVRGQETQYF	TGTGCCAGCAGCGCTATGATTTTGGCTGTACGGGGGCAAGAGACCCAGTACTTC
15	few	.	TRBV5-1	TRBJ2-1	CASSLAEPSSSGQFF	TGCGCCAGCAGCTTGGCTGAACCGAGTTCGTCAGGGCAGTTCTTC
13	.	.	TRBV28	TRBJ1-4	CASWGTLSEKLFF	TGTGCCAGCTGGGGGACTCTGAGTGAAAAACTGTTTTTT
14	few	.	TRBV6-5	TRBJ2-7	CASKESDRNYEQYF	TGTGCCAGCAAAGAGTCCGACAGGAACTACGAGCAGTACTTC
15	.	TRBD1	TRBV12-5	TRBJ1-5	CASGWGQGLLQPQHF	TGTGCTAGTGGTTGGGGACAGGGATTGCTTCAGCCCCAGCATTTT